These 23 T cell receptor beta chains were sequenced from one sample in a study of identical twins. One entry per CDR3 protein results from TCRdb running MiXCR on the 5' RACE reads. The table records hundreds of thousands of distinct CDR3 sequences, 15% to 20% of them present only once. The same specimen was also included in a second study, on T cells expressing NK-cell markers.

Source material: PBMCs. These TCRs come from a woman aged 18-29 years in good health.

This clonotype was recorded only once. This chain joins TRBV14 and TRBJ2-3, with D perhaps being TRBD1 or TRBD2 (5 bases each). Deletions cut 1 base from V and 5 bases from J, with 16 bases between. The CDR3 runs to 16 residues. CDR1 is SGHDN, CDR2 FVKESK, per germline. Here the CDR3 reads CASSQVGTPARDTQYF. The CDR3 DNA reads TGTGCCAGCAGCCAAGTTGGGACCCCGGCACGAGATACGCAGTATTTT.

In this sample, this clonotype turned up a few times. This chain joins TRBV12-3 or TRBV12-4 and TRBJ2-7, with D perhaps given as TRBD1 or TRBD2 (5 bases each). There are 14 residues in the CDR3. V lost 5 bases to trimming and J lost 3 bases, with 14 bases between them. The CDR3 sequence is CASSPGTELYEQYF. The CDR3 DNA reads TGTGCCAGCAGTCCCGGGACCGAACTCTACGAGCAGTACTTC.

This clonotype was seen at least ten times. The chain carries TRBV12-3 or TRBV12-4 and TRBJ1-1; no firm D call. The ends were cut back, 1 base at V and 1 base at J, with 7 bases in the middle. The CDR3 sequence is 14 residues long. The CDR3 is CASSLGRTNTEAFF. As DNA, the CDR3 is TGTGCCAGCAGTTTAGGCAGGACGAACACTGAAGCTTTCTTT.

The V gene is TRBV20-1, the J gene TRBJ2-1; D may be TRBD2 (6 bases). Germline loops: CDR1 DFQATT, CDR2 SNEGSKA (reference sequence). There are 14 residues in the CDR3. V dropped 4 bases and J dropped 4 bases, with 14 bases sitting between them. This CDR3 is CSAIVGTLYNEQFF. CDR3 DNA: TGCAGTGCTATTGTCGGGACTCTATACAATGAGCAGTTCTTC.

This clonotype came up many times. The chain uses TRBV6-2 or TRBV6-3 and TRBJ1-5; D not resolved. The CDR3 is made up of 12 amino acids. Germline loops: CDR1 MNHEY, CDR2 SVGEGT. The V end lost 4 bases, the J end lost 6 bases, and 7 bases lay between the germline ends. The DNA of the CDR3 is TGTGCCAGCAGTTCCCGCGGTCAGCCCCAGCATTTT. Amino acid sequence: CASSSRGQPQHF.

There are many counts of this clonotype. The genes are TRBV20-1 and TRBJ2-4, with unresolved D. The germline V gene encodes CDR1 DFQATT and CDR2 SNEGSKA (reference sequence). The V gene lost 4 bases and the J gene lost 0 bases, with 7 bases spanning the gap. CDR3 length equals 13 residues. CDR3 sequence: CSATVLAKNIQYF. Here the CDR3 DNA reads TGCAGTGCTACAGTTCTAGCCAAAAACATTCAGTACTTC.

This clonotype was counted only a few times. The chain uses TRBV10-2 and TRBJ2-1; tentatively, D is TRBD1 (7 bases). CDR3 length equals 15 residues. Germline CDR1 is WSHSY and CDR2 is SAAADI. The V and J ends lost 6 bases and 4 bases respectively, with 16 bases between them. The CDR3 nucleotides are TGCGCCAGCAGGGAGGGGGCGGGATGGTACAATGAGCAGTTCTTC. It codes for CASREGAGWYNEQFF.

The chain joins TRBV7-8 to TRBJ2-5, with TRBD2 matching over 9 bases. The CDR3 covers 17 residues. Per germline, CDR1 SGHVS and CDR2 FQNEAQ. The ends lost 5 bases at V and 5 bases at J; junction bases unmatched: 15. The CDR3 sequence is CASSQRVSSGNVETQYF. The DNA for the CDR3 is TGTGCCAGCAGCCAACGTGTTTCTAGCGGGAACGTGGAGACCCAGTACTTC.

The table lists this clonotype with a few counts. The V call is TRBV12-3 or TRBV12-4, the J call TRBJ2-1, with TRBD2 identical over 13 bases. The CDR3 contains 19 residues. V shed 5 bases and J 0 bases; nucleotides not matched to a gene: 10. CDR3 in amino acids: CASSPTTSGRGSSYNEQFF. The CDR3 bases are TGTGCCAGCAGTCCCACAACTAGCGGGAGGGGTAGCTCCTACAATGAGCAGTTCTTC.

The rearrangement uses TRBV7-9 and TRBJ2-1; D tentatively fits TRBD1 or TRBD2 (6 bases each). CDR1 SEHNR and CDR2 FQNEAQ come from the germline V gene (reference sequence). The CDR3 consists of 15 residues. Trimming stripped 5 bases from V and 7 bases from J, with 18 bases between. The CDR3 nucleotides are TGTGCCAGCAGCCACAGGGAGGTTTCTACAAATGAGCAGTTCTTC. Its translation: CASSHREVSTNEQFF.

This sequence joins TRBV5-1 and TRBJ1-5, with a tentative D call TRBD1 (5 bases). Trimming took off 4 bases at V and 4 bases at J, with 15 bases between the two ends. CDR3 length equals 15 residues. CDR1 is SGHRS, CDR2 YFSETQ, per germline. The CDR3 sequence: CASSPQGLKNQPQHF. CDR3 DNA sequence: TGCGCCAGCAGCCCGCAGGGACTGAAAAATCAGCCCCAGCATTTT.

This clonotype has a handful of counts. The chain is built from TRBV6-5 and TRBJ2-7; D gene unclear. CDR3 length: 14 residues. V lost 4 bases to trimming and J lost 1 base, with 11 bases between them. Germline lookup yields CDR1 MNHEY and CDR2 SVGAGI. The CDR3 bases are TGTGCCAGCAGTTCACCGGGTCTGTCCTACGAGCAGTACTTC. Translating it yields CASSSPGLSYEQYF.

This clonotype came up a few times. This chain joins TRBV15 and TRBJ2-7; D gene unclear. CDR1 and CDR2 (germline): LNHNV, YYDKDF (reference sequence). This CDR3 spans 13 amino acids. Trimming cost V 0 bases and J 6 bases, with 9 bases left between them. The CDR3 DNA is TGTGCCACCAGCAGAGATCCTATGGGCGAGCAGTACTTC. It specifies CATSRDPMGEQYF.

This clonotype occurred a few times. The chain couples TRBV20-1 to TRBJ1-3; D uncertain. Trimming cost V 0 bases and J 7 bases, with 4 bases left between them. The CDR3 spans 11 residues. The germline V gene encodes CDR1 DFQATT and CDR2 SNEGSKA (reference sequence). CDR3 sequence: CSARDPNTIYF. Written as DNA, the CDR3 is TGCAGTGCTAGAGATCCGAACACCATATATTTT.

This clonotype occurred a few times. The rearrangement links TRBV6-1 to TRBJ1-4; D is undetermined. This CDR3 spans 15 amino acids. From germline, CDR1 is MNHNS and CDR2 SASEGT. V lost 6 bases and J lost 8, with 19 bases in between. CDR3 amino acids: CASRPSYTGSEKLFF. Here the CDR3 DNA reads TGTGCCAGCAGACCCTCCTACACCGGTAGCGAAAAACTGTTTTTT.

This clonotype was seen repeatedly, ten times or more. This chain uses TRBV20-1 with TRBJ2-7; TRBD1 matches at 7 bases. Looked up from germline, CDR1 is DFQATT and CDR2 is SNEGSKA (reference sequence). Trimming cost V 4 bases and J 1 base; bases outside gene matches: 4. This CDR3 contains 13 residues. CDR3 loop: CSAKRQGSYEQYF. In DNA form, the CDR3 reads TGCAGTGCTAAACGACAGGGATCCTACGAGCAGTACTTC.

The chain employs TRBV12-3 or TRBV12-4 and TRBJ2-3; tentative D call: TRBD1 (5 bases). The length of the CDR3 is 16 residues. V was clipped by 7 bases and J by 2 bases, with 19 bases between them. The CDR3 protein is CASTPSGKGITDTQYF. In DNA form, the CDR3 reads TGTGCCAGCACTCCTTCAGGGAAGGGTATCACAGATACGCAGTATTTT.

This clonotype occurred a few times. The V gene is TRBV20-1, the J gene TRBJ2-7; 7 nucleotides agree with TRBD1. J lost 3 bases, V lost 3 bases, and 8 bases had no gene match. This CDR3 region has 14 residues. CDR1 is DFQATT, CDR2 SNEGSKA, per germline (reference sequence). This chain's CDR3 is CSASPGTALYEQYF. The CDR3 DNA sequence: TGCAGTGCTAGCCCCGGGACAGCTCTCTACGAGCAGTACTTC.

This clonotype was seen a handful of times. The chain uses TRBV7-9 and TRBJ2-5; TRBD2 is a possible D gene (5 bases). Germline lookup yields CDR1 SEHNR and CDR2 FQNEAQ (reference sequence). The CDR3 spans 14 residues. Trimming took 6 bases from V and 6 from J, leaving 17 bases between them. CDR3 nucleotide sequence: TGTGCCAGCAGACCCGGAGGCTATCGGCAGACCCAGTACTTC. Protein product: CASRPGGYRQTQYF.

This chain joins TRBV20-1 and TRBJ2-4; 7 bases fit TRBD1. The V gene end was trimmed by 6 bases and the J gene end by 4 bases; junction bases not matched to a gene: 9. Germline values: CDR1 DFQATT, CDR2 SNEGSKA (reference sequence). The CDR3 has 14 amino acids. CDR3 region: CSAGHRDSKNIQYF. CDR3 nucleotides: TGCAGTGCGGGACACCGGGACAGTAAAAACATTCAGTACTTC.

This clonotype was picked up a small number of times. The CDR3 sequence is CASSLETGDSPLHF. The CDR3 nucleotides read TGCGCCAGCAGCTTGGAGACAGGAGATTCACCCCTCCACTTT. The V gene is TRBV5-1, the J gene TRBJ1-6, with D perhaps TRBD1 (6 bases). V was clipped by 0 bases and J by 8 bases, with 9 bases between them. The CDR3 runs 14 residues. The germline V gene encodes CDR1 SGHRS and CDR2 YFSETQ.

Many counts were recorded for this clonotype. V usage is TRBV5-1 and J usage is TRBJ2-3, with D tentatively TRBD1 or TRBD2 (5 bases each). Germline values: CDR1 SGHRS, CDR2 YFSETQ. Trimming pared 5 bases from V and 4 bases from J, leaving 17 bases between. There are 15 residues in the CDR3. CDR3 bases: TGCGCCAGCAGACTGCAGGGAGATCGGGCAGATACGCAGTATTTT. Encoded protein: CASRLQGDRADTQYF.

This clonotype was seen a few times. This chain joins TRBV6-5 and TRBJ2-2; 7 nucleotides agree with TRBD1. After removal of 2 bases from V and 5 bases from J, the junction contained 5 bases not matched to a gene. The CDR3 has 15 amino acids. CDR1 is MNHEY, CDR2 SVGAGI, per germline. The DNA of the CDR3 is TGTGCCAGCAGTTACGCCAGGGGGTTTACCGGGGAGCTGTTTTTT. Translation gives CASSYARGFTGELFF.